The sequence of this T cell receptor (beta chain) was determined in a study of T cell repertoires in cytomegalovirus infection. This clonotype appeared a few times. Antigen unknown. TCRdb called the reads again in MiXCR, with one record for every CDR3 protein. The table includes about 480,000 distinct CDR3 sequences, 30% to 40% detected once. Trimming cost V 4 bases and J 4 bases; bases outside gene matches: 14. The germline V gene encodes CDR1 LGHNA and CDR2 YSLEER. This CDR3 is 17 amino acids long. The clonotype comes from a human donor in good health (CMV status not recorded). Some clones in this sample may be carry-over from other donors' samples. The chain is built from TRBV4-3 and TRBJ2-3, with 7 bases identical to TRBD2. The sequencing here drew on cultured PBMCs, taken from culture after CMV antigen stimulation. CDR3 amino acids: CASSPTPSGAPPDTQYF. The CDR3 region has the DNA TGCGCCAGCAGCCCAACCCCTAGCGGAGCCCCCCCAGATACGCAGTATTTT.